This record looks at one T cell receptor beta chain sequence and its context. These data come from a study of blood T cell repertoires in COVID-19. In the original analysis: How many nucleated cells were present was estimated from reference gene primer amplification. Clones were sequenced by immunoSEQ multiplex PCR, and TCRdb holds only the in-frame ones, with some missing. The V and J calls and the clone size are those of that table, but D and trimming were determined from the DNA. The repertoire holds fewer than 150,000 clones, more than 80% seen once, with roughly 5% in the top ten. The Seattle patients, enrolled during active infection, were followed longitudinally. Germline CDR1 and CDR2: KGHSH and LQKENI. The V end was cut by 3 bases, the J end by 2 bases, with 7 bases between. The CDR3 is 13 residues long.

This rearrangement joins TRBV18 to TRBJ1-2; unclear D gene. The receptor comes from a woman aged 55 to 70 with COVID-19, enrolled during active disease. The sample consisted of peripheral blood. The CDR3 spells CASSPGENYGYTF. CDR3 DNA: TGTGCCAGCTCACCCGGGGAAAACTATGGCTACACCTTC.